The T cell receptor (beta chain) described here comes from a study of blood T cell repertoires in COVID-19. Clones were read by immunoSEQ multiplex PCR, and TCRdb kept only the in-frame ones, dropping some. The sample lists around 170,000 clones, around 83% seen once, with approximately 6.2% in the top ten. CDR1 is SGHTA, CDR2 FQGNSA, per germline. V lost 4 bases and J lost 4; bases outside the gene matches: 17. This CDR3 contains 19 residues. Specimen: peripheral blood. The V call is TRBV7-2, the J call TRBJ2-1; 9 bases are shared with TRBD1. This sequence originates from a woman in her 40s with acute or convalescent COVID-19. The DNA for the CDR3 is TGTGCCAGCAGCTCCATAGGACGCTCCGGACAGGGGTCTTACAATGAGCAGTTCTTC. This gives the protein CASSSIGRSGQGSYNEQFF.